Below, 28 T cell receptor beta chains from the same sample are listed, as sequenced in a study of cytomegalovirus exposure and HLA in healthy donors. Data came from immunoSEQ multiplex PCR; TCRdb stores just in-frame clones and leaves some out. In the table there are under 150,000 clones, around 90% of which are singletons. Sequencing was carried out using PBMCs. These receptors were obtained from a woman younger than 35 in good health and CMV-seronegative.

This chain links TRBV5-5 with TRBJ2-7, with 8 bases lining up with TRBD1. CDR1 and CDR2 from the germline V gene are SGHKS and YYEKEE (reference sequence). Losses at the gene ends were 0 bases for V and 6 bases for J; bases not matched to a gene: 8. The CDR3 contains 15 residues. CDR3 coding DNA: TGTGCCAGCAGCTTGGGGACAGGGATCCCTTTCGAGCAGTACTTC. As protein: CASSLGTGIPFEQYF.

This chain links TRBV7-3 with TRBJ2-3; 9 nucleotides line up with TRBD2. The CDR3 contains 20 residues. Unmatched junction bases numbered 20, after V lost 5 bases and J lost 2 bases. CDR1 SGHTA and CDR2 FQGTGA come from the germline V gene. This CDR3 reads CASSPYGGLAAPNNTDTQYF. Written as DNA, the CDR3 is TGTGCCAGCAGCCCATACGGGGGACTAGCTGCACCAAATAACACAGATACGCAGTATTTT.

The J gene is TRBJ2-5, the V gene TRBV7-9; 7 bases map to TRBD1. The CDR3 extends over 16 amino acids. Trimming removed 5 bases from V and 1 base from J; junction bases left unmatched: 10. From germline, CDR1 is SEHNR and CDR2 FQNEAQ (reference sequence). CDR3: CASSKGGQAGQETQYF. In DNA, the CDR3 is TGTGCCAGCAGCAAAGGCGGACAGGCGGGCCAAGAGACCCAGTACTTC.

This clone came up once. J is TRBJ1-1 and V is TRBV6-5, with TRBD1 matching over 9 bases. The CDR3 spans 14 residues. The trim removed 7 bases at V and 5 bases at J, leaving 8 bases unmatched. Germline V CDR1 and CDR2: MNHEY, SVGAGI. CDR3 DNA: TGTGCCAGCAAGACGGACAGGGGAAGTACTGAAGCTTTCTTT. Translated, it gives CASKTDRGSTEAFF.

The rearrangement joins TRBV2 to TRBJ1-2; D gene ambiguous. V lost 3 bases, J lost 0 bases, and 8 bases lay in between. The germline V gene has CDR1 SNHLY and CDR2 FYNNEI. The length of the CDR3 is 14 residues. For the CDR3, the DNA is TGTGCCAGCAGTGACGGGTTAGCTAACTATGGCTACACCTTC. Translated, it gives CASSDGLANYGYTF.

The chain carries TRBV5-1 and TRBJ2-7, with 11 bases identical to TRBD2. Germline V gene sequence: CDR1 SGHRS, CDR2 YFSETQ. The CDR3 is 15 residues long. Losses at the gene ends were 4 bases for V and 0 bases for J; bases not matched to a gene: 3. The CDR3 spells CASSRLAGPSYEQYF. CDR3 coding DNA: TGCGCCAGCAGCCGACTAGCGGGACCCTCCTACGAGCAGTACTTC.

The chain links TRBV11-1 to TRBJ2-7; weak D call: TRBD1 (6 bases). Germline V CDR1 and CDR2: SGHAT, FQDESV (reference sequence). This CDR3 has 13 residues. With 6 bases removed from V and 0 bases from J, the gap between germline ends came to 9 bases. CDR3 in amino acids: CASSRTVSYEQYF. In nucleotides, the CDR3 is TGTGCCAGCAGTCGGACAGTCTCCTACGAGCAGTACTTC. The variable domain in full, with the rest retrieved from reference TRBV11-1 and TRBJ2-7, is EAEVAQSPRYKITEKSQAVAFWCDPISGHATLYWYRQILGQGPELLVQFQDESVVDDSQLPKDRFSAERLKGVDSTLKIQPAELGDSAMYLCASSRTVSYEQYFGPGTRLTVT.

The rearrangement links TRBV4-3 to TRBJ2-1; D is possibly TRBD2 (5 bases). V gave up 4 bases and J gave up 6 bases, with 19 bases separating them. The CDR3 length is 16 residues. Germline assignment: CDR1 LGHNA and CDR2 YSLEER. The CDR3 coding sequence is TGCGCCAGCAGCCCACAACTAGTAGGGTTGGGCAATGAGCAGTTCTTC. The encoded protein is CASSPQLVGLGNEQFF.

The chain has TRBV28 and TRBJ1-4; maybe TRBD1 (5 bases). The CDR3 runs to 15 residues. V was clipped by 4 bases and J by 10 bases, with 19 bases between them. The germline CDR1 and CDR2 sequences are MDHEN and SYDVKM. The CDR3 spells CASSSFEQLRGKLFF. The CDR3 nucleotides read TGTGCCAGCAGTTCTTTTGAACAATTAAGGGGAAAACTGTTTTTT.

The rearrangement uses TRBV7-9 and TRBJ2-3; TRBD2 aligns across 9 bases. Germline assignment: CDR1 SEHNR and CDR2 FQNEAQ (reference sequence). This CDR3 spans 16 amino acids. V lost 5 bases to trimming and J lost 1 base; unmatched junction nucleotides: 7. CDR3 region: CASSAISGGGTDTQYF. The CDR3 DNA follows: TGTGCCAGCAGCGCGATTAGCGGGGGCGGCACAGATACGCAGTATTTT.

This clone is a singleton in its sample. The rearrangement uses TRBV28 and TRBJ2-7; D remains ambiguous. CDR3 size: 12 residues. CDR1 is MDHEN, CDR2 SYDVKM, per germline. Trimming cost V 1 base and J 6 bases, with 7 bases left between them. CDR3 DNA: TGTGCCAGCAGTTTATCCAGGCCCGAGCAGTACTTC. Protein product: CASSLSRPEQYF.

This clone was seen only once. The V gene is TRBV5-8, the J gene TRBJ2-2, with 12 bases identical to TRBD1. Germline loops: CDR1 SGHTS, CDR2 YDEGEE. The CDR3 sequence is 16 residues long. The ends lost 3 bases at V and 4 bases at J; junction bases unmatched: 4. In DNA form, the CDR3 reads TGTGCCAGCAGCTCCGGGACAGGGGGCGCCACCGGGGAGCTGTTTTTT. This translates into CASSSGTGGATGELFF.

The J gene is TRBJ1-3, the V gene TRBV27, with D unclear. V was shortened by 1 base and J by 4 bases, with 14 bases between the two germline ends. The germline V gene has CDR1 MNHEY and CDR2 SMNVEV (reference sequence). The CDR3 extends over 16 amino acids. For the CDR3, the DNA is TGTGCCAGCAGTTTATTCGGCCCGGCACAGGGAAACACCATATATTTT. It yields the protein CASSLFGPAQGNTIYF.

This chain uses TRBV30 with TRBJ2-5, with D unresolved. Trimming pared 1 base from V and 5 bases from J, leaving 11 bases between. The CDR3 runs to 13 residues. Germline-derived CDR1 and CDR2 are GTSNPN and SVGIG (reference sequence). The CDR3 DNA is TGTGCCTGGAGTGGCGGTAGCTTGGAGACCCAGTACTTC. Protein product: CAWSGGSLETQYF.

The chain joins TRBV2 to TRBJ2-7; TRBD1 might be the D (7 bases). Germline CDR1 reads SNHLY; CDR2 reads FYNNEI. The CDR3 extends over 14 amino acids. V was pared by 6 bases and J by 5 bases, with 17 bases between. Here the CDR3 reads CASRYETGRNEQYF. DNA for the CDR3: TGTGCCAGCAGGTATGAGACAGGGAGGAACGAGCAGTACTTC.

In regard to this clone: An end of the junction differs from the germline gene, which may be a read error. The CDR3 DNA reads as TGTGCCAGCAGCATAGCCGGTGACTATGGCTACACCTTC. Translation gives CASSIAGDYGYTF. V gene TRBV7-8 combines with J gene TRBJ1-2, with D unclear. The CDR3 sequence is 13 residues long. In germline, CDR1 is SGHVS, CDR2 FQNEAQ.

The V call is TRBV28, the J call TRBJ1-5, with 9 nucleotides matching TRBD1. Trimming removed 6 bases from V and 0 bases from J; junction bases left unmatched: 3. Germline values: CDR1 MDHEN, CDR2 SYDVKM. This CDR3 region has 15 residues. The CDR3 nucleotides are TGTGCCAGCAGAGGGACAGGGTATAGCAATCAGCCCCAGCATTTT. Amino acids: CASRGTGYSNQPQHF.

V and J are TRBV6-5 and TRBJ1-2, with D maybe TRBD1 (6 bases). Germline V gives CDR1 MNHEY, CDR2 SVGAGI. Trimming left V 6 bases short and J 4 bases short, with 12 bases between. The CDR3 has 13 amino acids. CDR3 coding DNA: TGTGCCAGCAGAGGCAGGGGCCTCTATGGCTACACCTTC. Its translation is CASRGRGLYGYTF.

The chain links TRBV5-1 to TRBJ2-3; 7 bases are a match to TRBD1. V shed 0 bases and J 1 base; nucleotides not matched to a gene: 2. Germline assignment: CDR1 SGHRS and CDR2 YFSETQ. The CDR3 consists of 15 residues. CDR3 sequence reads: CASSLDGTGTDTQYF. CDR3 DNA: TGCGCCAGCAGCTTGGATGGGACAGGCACAGATACGCAGTATTTT.

The J gene is TRBJ2-2, the V gene TRBV5-4, with TRBD2 as a possible D gene (6 bases). The CDR3 sequence is 13 residues long. The germline V and J ends were trimmed by 10 bases and 6 bases, with 16 bases remaining between them. The germline CDR1 and CDR2 sequences are SGHNT and YYREEE (reference sequence). This chain's CDR3 is CAWDSRMAGELFF. The CDR3 DNA sequence: TGTGCCTGGGACTCCCGGATGGCCGGGGAGCTGTTTTTT.

The gene calls are TRBV30 and TRBJ1-1, with unresolved D. In germline, CDR1 is GTSNPN, CDR2 SVGIG (reference sequence). The CDR3 is 12 residues long. V was clipped by 2 bases and J by 4 bases, with 8 bases between them. CDR3 bases: TGTGCCTGGAGTTACACGGGCACTGAAGCTTTCTTT. This gives the protein CAWSYTGTEAFF.

The chain combines TRBV27 with TRBJ2-1, with 8 nucleotides matching TRBD2. The CDR3 is made up of 14 amino acids. The V and J ends lost 4 bases and 5 bases, in that order; junction bases with no gene match: 4. CDR1 MNHEY and CDR2 SMNVEV come from the germline V gene (reference sequence). This CDR3 reads CASSSGGPNNEQFF. In DNA, the CDR3 is TGTGCCAGCAGTTCGGGGGGGCCGAACAATGAGCAGTTCTTC.

The chain couples TRBV30 to TRBJ1-3; 8 bases line up with TRBD1. Germline V CDR1 and CDR2: GTSNPN, SVGIG (reference sequence). This CDR3 has 17 amino acids. Trimming at V came to 2 bases and at J to 1 base, leaving 10 bases not matched to a gene. CDR3 DNA sequence: TGTGCCTGGAGTAGGGCAGGGGGCAGTTCTTCTGGAAACACCATATATTTT. Amino acid sequence: CAWSRAGGSSSGNTIYF. Full variable domain (rest looked up from reference TRBV30 and TRBJ1-3): SQTIHQWPATLVQPVGSPLSLECTVEGTSNPNLYWYRQAAGRGLQLLFYSVGIGQISSEVPQNLSASRPQDRQFILSSKKLLLSDSGFYLCAWSRAGGSSSGNTIYFGEGSWLTVV.

The CDR3 DNA is TGTGCCAGCAGGAAAGGTGTTGCTCAGGAGGGGAGAAGCAATCAGCCCCAGCATTTT. It codes for CASRKGVAQEGRSNQPQHF. This chain connects TRBV27 to TRBJ1-5, with D possibly matching TRBD1 (5 bases). The CDR3 length is 19 residues. The germline V gene encodes CDR1 MNHEY and CDR2 SMNVEV (reference sequence). V lost 6 bases to trimming and J lost 1 base, with 25 bases between them.

This chain links TRBV9 with TRBJ2-3, with D uncertain. The CDR3 length is 14 residues. Germline CDR1 reads SGDLS; CDR2 reads YYNGEE. V lost 6 bases and J lost 7, with 18 bases in between. For the CDR3, the DNA is TGTGCCAGCACCTCGAGCTCCCAACCCTATACGCAGTATTTT. Its protein product is CASTSSSQPYTQYF.

This rearrangement joins TRBV12-5 to TRBJ1-2, with TRBD1 matching 10 bases. The trim removed 3 bases at V and 2 bases at J, leaving 24 bases unmatched. Germline lookup yields CDR1 LGHNT and CDR2 FRNRAP. The CDR3 has 22 amino acids. The CDR3 DNA reads TGTGCTAGTGGTTTCACACCTAGCCCCGGGACAGGGGATTGGAATCGCAACTATGGCTACACCTTC. Its translation: CASGFTPSPGTGDWNRNYGYTF.

The CDR3 nucleotides are TGTGCCAGCAGCCTCAGGGACATGAACACTGAAGCTTTCTTT. It encodes CASSLRDMNTEAFF. The V call is TRBV6-6, the J call TRBJ1-1; D possibly corresponds to TRBD1 (6 bases). V lost 6 bases, J lost 0 bases, and 11 bases lay in between. This CDR3 contains 14 residues. Germline loops: CDR1 MNHNY, CDR2 SVGAGI (reference sequence).

This chain uses TRBV28 with TRBJ2-5; D gene uncertain. Trimming cost V 5 bases and J 0 bases, with 13 bases left between them. The CDR3 length is 15 residues. CDR1 MDHEN and CDR2 SYDVKM come from the germline V gene. CDR3 sequence reads: CASSPQSWYQETQYF. In DNA, the CDR3 is TGTGCCAGCAGTCCCCAGTCCTGGTACCAAGAGACCCAGTACTTC.